This T cell receptor (beta chain) was found in a study of T cell responses to AZD1222 COVID-19 vaccine. Study-level points and caveats: Increases in Spike-specific TCR breadth and depth were seen after two AZD1222 doses. Repertoires in all cases were sampled only once the peak T cell response had passed.

Profiled with immunoSEQ multiplex PCR; TCRdb holds only in-frame clones, not every one. The sample holds about 180,000 clones; approximately 86% are singletons and the top ten take over 6%. Germline lookup yields CDR1 MDHEN and CDR2 SYDVKM. The CDR3 is 13 residues long. V shed 3 bases, J shed 4 bases, and the junction held 1 base outside the gene matches. A word on this clone: What it binds is unknown.

Sequencing was performed on peripheral blood, taken on day 0 of AZD1222 vaccination. The TCR comes from an adult in good health. This chain uses TRBV28 with TRBJ1-2, with 8 bases fitting TRBD1. CDR3 in amino acids: CASSFQGAYGYTF. The CDR3 DNA follows: TGTGCCAGCAGTTTTCAGGGGGCCTATGGCTACACCTTC.